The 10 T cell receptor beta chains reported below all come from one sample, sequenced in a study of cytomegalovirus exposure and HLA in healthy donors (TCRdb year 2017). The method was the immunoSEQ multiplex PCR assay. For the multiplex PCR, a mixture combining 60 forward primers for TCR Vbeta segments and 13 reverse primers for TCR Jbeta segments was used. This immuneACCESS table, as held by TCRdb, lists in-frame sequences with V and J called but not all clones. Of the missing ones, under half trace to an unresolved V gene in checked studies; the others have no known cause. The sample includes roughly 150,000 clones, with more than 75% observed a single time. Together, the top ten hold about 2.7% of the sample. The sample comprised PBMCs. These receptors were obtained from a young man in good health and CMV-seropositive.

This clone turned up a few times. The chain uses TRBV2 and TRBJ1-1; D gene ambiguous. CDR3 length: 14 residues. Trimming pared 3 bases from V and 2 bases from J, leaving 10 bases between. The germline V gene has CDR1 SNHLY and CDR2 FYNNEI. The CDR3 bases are TGTGCCAGCAGTGAGATTGGCGGAAACACTGAAGCTTTCTTT. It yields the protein CASSEIGGNTEAFF.

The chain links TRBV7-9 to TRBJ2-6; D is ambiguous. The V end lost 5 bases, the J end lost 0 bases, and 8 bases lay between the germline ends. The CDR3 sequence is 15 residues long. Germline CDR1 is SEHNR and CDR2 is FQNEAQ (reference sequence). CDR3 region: CASSPQSSGANVLTF. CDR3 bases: TGTGCCAGCAGCCCCCAATCCTCTGGGGCCAACGTCCTGACTTTC.

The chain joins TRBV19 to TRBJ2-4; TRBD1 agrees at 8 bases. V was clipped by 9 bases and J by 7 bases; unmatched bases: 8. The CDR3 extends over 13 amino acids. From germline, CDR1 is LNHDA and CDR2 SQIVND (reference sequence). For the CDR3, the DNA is TGTGCCAGCGCGACAGGGGCAAGGAACATTCAGTACTTC. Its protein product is CASATGARNIQYF.

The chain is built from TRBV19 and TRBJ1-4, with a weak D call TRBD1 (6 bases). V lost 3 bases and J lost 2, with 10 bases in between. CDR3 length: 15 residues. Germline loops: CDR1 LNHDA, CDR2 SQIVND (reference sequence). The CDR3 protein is CASSIDRGTNEKLFF. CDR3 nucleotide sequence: TGTGCCAGTAGTATTGATAGGGGGACTAATGAAAAACTGTTTTTT.

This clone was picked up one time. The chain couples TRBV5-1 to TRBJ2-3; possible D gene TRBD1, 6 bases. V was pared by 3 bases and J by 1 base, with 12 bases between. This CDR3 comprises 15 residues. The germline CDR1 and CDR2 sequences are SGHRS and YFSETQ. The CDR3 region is CASSWGRAGTDTQYF. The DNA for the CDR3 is TGCGCCAGCAGCTGGGGGCGGGCGGGCACAGATACGCAGTATTTT.

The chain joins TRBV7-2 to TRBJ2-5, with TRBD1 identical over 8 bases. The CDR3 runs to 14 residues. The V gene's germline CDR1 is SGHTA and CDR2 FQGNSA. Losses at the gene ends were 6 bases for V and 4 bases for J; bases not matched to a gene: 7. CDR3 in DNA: TGTGCCAGCAGTATTCAAACAGGGGGAGAGACCCAGTACTTC. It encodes CASSIQTGGETQYF.

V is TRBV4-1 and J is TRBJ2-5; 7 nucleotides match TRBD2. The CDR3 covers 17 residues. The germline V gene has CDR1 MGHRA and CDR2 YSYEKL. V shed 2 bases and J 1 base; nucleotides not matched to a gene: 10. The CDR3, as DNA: TGCGCCAGCAGCCAATTAGCTAGCGGTTCCTCCCAAGAGACCCAGTACTTC. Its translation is CASSQLASGSSQETQYF.

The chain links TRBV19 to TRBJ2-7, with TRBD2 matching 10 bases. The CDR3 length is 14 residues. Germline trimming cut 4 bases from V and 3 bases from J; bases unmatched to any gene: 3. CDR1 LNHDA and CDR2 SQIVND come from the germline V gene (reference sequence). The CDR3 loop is CASSTSSGSYEQYF. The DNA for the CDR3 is TGTGCCAGTAGTACCTCTAGCGGGAGCTACGAGCAGTACTTC.

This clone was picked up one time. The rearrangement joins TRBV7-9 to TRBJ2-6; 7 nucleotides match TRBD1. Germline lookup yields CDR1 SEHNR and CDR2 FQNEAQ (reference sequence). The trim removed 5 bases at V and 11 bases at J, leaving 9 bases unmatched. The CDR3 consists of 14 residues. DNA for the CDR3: TGTGCCAGCAGCGCCCAACTTCAGGGGGACGTCCTGACTTTC. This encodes CASSAQLQGDVLTF.

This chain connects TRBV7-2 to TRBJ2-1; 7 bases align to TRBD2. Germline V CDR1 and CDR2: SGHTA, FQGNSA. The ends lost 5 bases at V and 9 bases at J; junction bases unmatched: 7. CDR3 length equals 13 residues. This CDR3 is CASSRTSEGEQFF. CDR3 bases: TGTGCCAGCAGCCGGACTAGTGAGGGTGAGCAGTTCTTC. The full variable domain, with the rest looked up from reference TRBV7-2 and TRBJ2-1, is GAGVSQSPSNKVTEKGKDVELRCDPISGHTALYWYRQSLGQGLEFLIYFQGNSAPDKSGLPSDRFSAERTGGSVSTLTIQRTQQEDSAVYLCASSRTSEGEQFFGPGTRLTVL.